Listed below are T cell receptor beta chains from one sample, sequenced in a study of blood T cell repertoires in COVID-19. The protocol was immunoSEQ multiplex PCR, while the TCRdb copy is restricted to in-frame clones and leaves out a portion. The sample gives 150,000 or so clones, roughly 87% of which show up once; 4% is in the top ten. Input material: PBMCs or T cells enriched from blood (not recorded which). These receptors originate from a woman aged 40 to 50 who had been exposed to COVID-19. Each CDR3 is given with its conserved first and last residue. The order of the fields is CDR3 protein, CDR3 DNA, clone size, J gene, D gene, V gene. The D gene is left open where the match is weak. The size entry is marked missing in some rows and otherwise reads once, few, many or a size class.

CDR3 protein: CASSLVYGPSGYGYTF
CDR3 DNA: TGTGCCAGCAGCTTGGTCTATGGCCCGTCGGGCTATGGCTACACCTTC
clone size: -
J gene: TRBJ1-2
D gene: -
V gene: TRBV5-5

CDR3 protein: CSAADRVAGNTIYF
CDR3 DNA: TGCAGCGCCGCGGACAGGGTAGCTGGAAACACCATATATTTT
clone size: -
J gene: TRBJ1-3
D gene: TRBD1
V gene: TRBV29-1

CDR3 protein: CASSPTRGKEKLFF
CDR3 DNA: TGTGCCAGCAGCCCCACCCGGGGAAAAGAAAAACTGTTTTTT
clone size: -
J gene: TRBJ1-4
D gene: -
V gene: TRBV7-2

CDR3 protein: CASSSSGGHTYGYTF
CDR3 DNA: TGTGCCAGCAGCTCCAGCGGGGGGCATACCTATGGCTACACCTTC
clone size: -
J gene: TRBJ1-2
D gene: -
V gene: TRBV5-4

CDR3 protein: CASSSPNKYSGNTIYF
CDR3 DNA: TGTGCCAGCAGTTCACCGAACAAGTACTCTGGAAACACCATATATTTT
clone size: -
J gene: TRBJ1-3
D gene: -
V gene: TRBV28

CDR3 protein: CASSLWGDRTYGYTF
CDR3 DNA: TGTGCCAGCAGTTTATGGGGGGACAGGACCTATGGCTACACCTTC
clone size: -
J gene: TRBJ1-2
D gene: TRBD1
V gene: TRBV28

CDR3 protein: CASSLEGASTEAFF
CDR3 DNA: TGTGCCAGCAGCTTAGAGGGGGCAAGCACTGAAGCTTTCTTT
clone size: -
J gene: TRBJ1-1
D gene: TRBD1
V gene: TRBV7-8

CDR3 protein: CASKIQGSTDTQYF
CDR3 DNA: TGTGCCAGCAAAATACAGGGTAGCACAGATACGCAGTATTTT
clone size: -
J gene: TRBJ2-3
D gene: -
V gene: TRBV3-1/TRBV3-2

CDR3 protein: CASGGENIQYF
CDR3 DNA: TGTGCCAGCGGGGGGGAAAACATTCAGTACTTC
clone size: -
J gene: TRBJ2-4
D gene: TRBD2
V gene: TRBV6-6

CDR3 protein: CASSHATGDVETQYF
CDR3 DNA: TGCGCCAGCAGCCACGCGACAGGGGACGTGGAGACCCAGTACTTC
clone size: -
J gene: TRBJ2-5
D gene: TRBD1
V gene: TRBV4-1

CDR3 protein: CASSLTGREKLFF
CDR3 DNA: TGTGCCAGCAGTCTCACAGGGAGAGAAAAACTGTTTTTT
clone size: -
J gene: TRBJ1-4
D gene: -
V gene: TRBV27

CDR3 protein: CASSLAGSYSYEQYF
CDR3 DNA: TGTGCCAGCAGCTTGGCGGGATCATATTCCTACGAGCAGTACTTC
clone size: -
J gene: TRBJ2-7
D gene: -
V gene: TRBV7-2

CDR3 protein: CASRRNSPRGQPQHF
CDR3 DNA: TGTGCCAGCAGGCGGAACAGCCCTCGGGGTCAGCCCCAGCATTTT
clone size: -
J gene: TRBJ1-5
D gene: -
V gene: TRBV28

CDR3 protein: CASSGSGRDSYEQYF
CDR3 DNA: TGTGCCAGCAGTGGTAGCGGGAGGGATTCCTACGAGCAGTACTTC
clone size: -
J gene: TRBJ2-7
D gene: TRBD2
V gene: TRBV28

CDR3 protein: CASSVSGRAGGELFF
CDR3 DNA: TGTGCCAGCAGCGTTAGCGGGAGGGCCGGCGGGGAGCTGTTTTTT
clone size: -
J gene: TRBJ2-2
D gene: TRBD2
V gene: TRBV7-9

CDR3 protein: CASSLGPGTGNTIYF
CDR3 DNA: TGCGCCAGCAGCCTAGGCCCCGGCACGGGGAACACCATATATTTT
clone size: -
J gene: TRBJ1-3
D gene: -
V gene: TRBV4-1

CDR3 protein: CASRGGARETQYF
CDR3 DNA: TGTGCCAGCAGGGGGGGGGCACGAGAGACCCAGTACTTC
clone size: -
J gene: TRBJ2-5
D gene: -
V gene: TRBV28

CDR3 protein: CASSPNGLRGQETQYF
CDR3 DNA: TGTGCCAGCAGCCCGAACGGGTTACGGGGCCAAGAGACCCAGTACTTC
clone size: once
J gene: TRBJ2-5
D gene: -
V gene: TRBV7-3

CDR3 protein: CASSIHQTYNEQFF
CDR3 DNA: TGTGCCAGTAGTATCCATCAGACCTACAATGAGCAGTTCTTC
clone size: -
J gene: TRBJ2-1
D gene: -
V gene: TRBV19

CDR3 protein: CASSLGFSGGSYEQYF
CDR3 DNA: TGTGCCAGCAGCTTAGGATTTAGCGGAGGTTCCTACGAGCAGTACTTC
clone size: -
J gene: TRBJ2-7
D gene: -
V gene: TRBV11-2

CDR3 protein: CASSEAPAGGLYEQYF
CDR3 DNA: TGTGCCAGCAGTGAAGCGCCAGCGGGAGGGCTATACGAGCAGTACTTC
clone size: -
J gene: TRBJ2-7
D gene: TRBD2
V gene: TRBV6-1

CDR3 protein: CASSLVAGGRQETQYF
CDR3 DNA: TGTGCCAGCAGCTTAGTCGCGGGGGGCCGCCAAGAGACCCAGTACTTC
clone size: -
J gene: TRBJ2-5
D gene: TRBD2
V gene: TRBV7-9

CDR3 protein: CASSYSDSSNSPLHF
CDR3 DNA: TGTGCCAGCAGTTACTCGGACAGTTCCAATTCACCCCTCCACTTT
clone size: -
J gene: TRBJ1-6
D gene: -
V gene: TRBV6-5

CDR3 protein: CASSSRTLVGSYEQYF
CDR3 DNA: TGTGCCAGCAGTTCAAGGACTCTCGTAGGGTCCTACGAGCAGTACTTC
clone size: -
J gene: TRBJ2-7
D gene: -
V gene: TRBV2

CDR3 protein: CASSFQVGGRGFGEQFF
CDR3 DNA: TGTGCCAGCAGTTTCCAAGTAGGCGGGAGAGGTTTTGGTGAGCAGTTCTTC
clone size: -
J gene: TRBJ2-1
D gene: TRBD2
V gene: TRBV27